These 17 T cell receptor beta chains were all obtained from the same sample, sequenced in a study of CD8 T cells in ankylosing spondylitis. TCRdb analysed the 5' RACE reads with MiXCR anew, one entry per CDR3 protein. The repertoire includes fewer than 250,000 distinct CDR3 sequences, roughly a third of them detected once, and around 4.4% sits in the top ten. Input material: blood, either unsorted or a sorted T cell fraction (not recorded which). The receptors were sampled from a male donor with ankylosing spondylitis or in good health (not recorded which).

This chain connects TRBV7-2 to TRBJ1-3; maybe TRBD1 (5 bases). Trimming pared 5 bases from V and 4 bases from J, leaving 9 bases between. Germline V gives CDR1 SGHTA, CDR2 FQGNSA. The CDR3 totals 13 residues. Here the CDR3 DNA reads TGTGCCAGCAGCCCGGGACCGGGAAACACCATATATTTT. Its protein product is CASSPGPGNTIYF.

This clonotype was counted between two and nine times. The rearrangement uses TRBV20-1 and TRBJ2-7; D call uncertain. Germline V gene sequence: CDR1 DFQATT, CDR2 SNEGSKA (reference sequence). V was pared by 0 bases and J by 7 bases, with 7 bases between. There are 11 residues in the CDR3. In DNA form, the CDR3 reads TGCAGTGCTAGAGATCCGCCAGAGCAGTACTTC. Translated, it gives CSARDPPEQYF.

J is TRBJ2-1 and V is TRBV29-1; 11 bases agree with TRBD2. This CDR3 spans 16 amino acids. With 2 bases clipped from V and 7 bases from J, the junction kept 10 bases outside the gene matches. From germline, CDR1 is SQVTM and CDR2 ANQGSEA. The CDR3 is CSVERLAGTLVNEQFF. The CDR3 DNA follows: TGCAGCGTTGAAAGACTAGCGGGGACACTCGTAAATGAGCAGTTCTTC.

The rearrangement joins TRBV20-1 to TRBJ2-2; 9 positions agree with TRBD1. Germline-derived CDR1 and CDR2 are DFQATT and SNEGSKA (reference sequence). The CDR3 extends over 14 amino acids. The trim removed 0 bases at V and 4 bases at J, leaving 0 bases unmatched. The CDR3 region has the DNA TGCAGTGCTAGAGAGGACAGGGGCACCGGGGAGCTGTTTTTT. As protein: CSAREDRGTGELFF.

The chain joins TRBV7-9 to TRBJ2-7; 10 bases align to TRBD1. This CDR3 spans 15 amino acids. Trimming at V came to 3 bases and at J to 2 bases, leaving 4 bases not matched to a gene. From germline, CDR1 is SEHNR and CDR2 FQNEAQ (reference sequence). The CDR3 here is CASSFGTGVTYEQYF. CDR3 coding DNA: TGTGCCAGCAGCTTCGGGACAGGGGTCACCTACGAGCAGTACTTC.

The J gene is TRBJ1-1, the V gene TRBV6-5; D is ambiguous. V lost 0 bases and J 5 bases, leaving 10 bases between the germline ends. From germline, CDR1 is MNHEY and CDR2 SVGAGI. The CDR3 has 14 residues. DNA for the CDR3: TGTGCCAGCAGTTACTCGACGGGTTGGACTGAAGCTTTCTTT. This translates into CASSYSTGWTEAFF.

This clonotype was found a few times. This chain uses TRBV6-1 with TRBJ2-7; the D call may be TRBD1 or TRBD2 (5 bases each). V lost 3 bases, J lost 2 bases, and 14 bases lay in between. The length of the CDR3 is 15 residues. Looked up from germline, CDR1 is MNHNS and CDR2 is SASEGT. CDR3 loop: CASSDRFGAAYEQYF. CDR3 in DNA: TGTGCCAGCAGTGATCGGTTCGGGGCGGCCTACGAGCAGTACTTC.

This clonotype was recorded once. V is TRBV12-3 or TRBV12-4 and J is TRBJ1-1; 7 nucleotides align to TRBD1. The CDR3 consists of 12 residues. The V segment lost 6 bases and the J segment 7 bases; nucleotides outside the gene matches: 5. CDR3 protein: CASSLQGDEAFF. The CDR3 coding sequence is TGTGCCAGCAGCCTTCAGGGGGATGAAGCTTTCTTT.

This clonotype was seen a few times. The rearrangement uses TRBV12-3 or TRBV12-4 and TRBJ2-4, with D possibly matching TRBD2 (6 bases). The V end lost 6 bases, the J end lost 0 bases, and 9 bases lay between the germline ends. There are 14 residues in the CDR3. The CDR3 spells CASSPGLAKNIQYF. CDR3 in DNA: TGTGCCAGCAGCCCGGGACTAGCCAAAAACATTCAGTACTTC.

The V gene is TRBV5-1, the J gene TRBJ2-1; D may be TRBD2 (7 bases). The CDR3 loop spans 17 amino acids. V lost 4 bases and J 0 bases, leaving 17 bases between the germline ends. Germline CDR1 reads SGHRS; CDR2 reads YFSETQ. The CDR3 is CASSGNRGASSYNEQFF. The CDR3 coding sequence is TGCGCCAGCAGCGGAAACCGGGGGGCGAGCTCCTACAATGAGCAGTTCTTC.

This clonotype was seen only a few times. This CDR3 is CSATPGRWGDTQYF. The CDR3, as DNA: TGCAGTGCTACGCCGGGGCGCTGGGGAGATACGCAGTATTTT. The rearrangement uses TRBV20-1 and TRBJ2-3, with D possibly being TRBD1 or TRBD2 (5 bases each). V lost 4 bases to trimming and J lost 5 bases, with 16 bases between them. Germline V CDR1 and CDR2: DFQATT, SNEGSKA (reference sequence). The CDR3 is made up of 14 amino acids.

V usage is TRBV10-3 and J usage is TRBJ2-1; D gene unclear. This CDR3 spans 18 amino acids. Looked up from germline, CDR1 is ENHRY and CDR2 is SYGVKD. Trimming took 3 bases from V and 0 from J, leaving 18 bases between them. The CDR3: CAISDRSLGRSSYNEQFF. CDR3 nucleotides: TGTGCCATCAGTGATAGGAGCCTTGGACGGAGCTCCTACAATGAGCAGTTCTTC.

The chain has TRBV7-9 and TRBJ2-3, with no clear D. Trimming shortened V by 6 bases and J by 4 bases, and 11 bases separated the two germline ends. The CDR3 has 13 amino acids. Germline V lookup: CDR1 SEHNR, CDR2 FQNEAQ (reference sequence). The CDR3 region has the DNA TGTGCCAGCAGTTCCAGATGGGCAGATACGCAGTATTTT. Its translation: CASSSRWADTQYF.

As DNA, the CDR3 is TGCGCCAGCAGTGAAATGAGGGGGGGCAGCACAGATACGCAGTATTTT. Translating gives CASSEMRGGSTDTQYF. The chain links TRBV10-2 to TRBJ2-3, with D tentatively TRBD2 (7 bases). V dropped 3 bases and J dropped 0 bases, with 13 bases sitting between them. CDR3 length: 16 residues. CDR1 is WSHSY and CDR2 is SAAADI in the germline V gene.

V is TRBV12-3 or TRBV12-4 and J is TRBJ2-3; 10 bases agree with TRBD2. The CDR3 runs to 14 residues. V shed 7 bases, J shed 5 bases, and the junction held 6 bases outside the gene matches. The CDR3: CASTLTSGLDTQYF. The CDR3 DNA sequence: TGTGCCAGCACTCTGACTAGCGGGTTAGATACGCAGTATTTT.

This sequence joins TRBV6-5 and TRBJ1-5; D not resolved. From germline, CDR1 is MNHEY and CDR2 SVGAGI. This CDR3 contains 14 residues. Trimming pared 0 bases from V and 9 bases from J, leaving 12 bases between. CDR3 coding DNA: TGTGCCAGCAGTTACTCGAAAGGCCTTTGGCCCCAGCATTTT. It specifies CASSYSKGLWPQHF.

The chain combines TRBV12-3 or TRBV12-4 with TRBJ2-3; D unresolved. Trimming took off 3 bases at V and 6 bases at J, with 7 bases between the two ends. The CDR3 totals 12 residues. The CDR3, as DNA: TGTGCCAGCAGTTTGTCATTTGATACGCAGTATTTT. Encoded protein: CASSLSFDTQYF.